Reported below is one TCR beta chain. Germline V CDR1 and CDR2: SGHVS, FNYEAQ. V was pared by 5 bases and J by 4 bases, with 10 bases of the junction left unmatched. CDR3 length: 16 amino acids. The data originate from a study of blood T cell repertoires in COVID-19. The overall study: T cells, B-cell-depleted T cells, or PBMCs provided the cDNA or gDNA that served as material.

Per the original methods: Amplification of reference gene primers was used by the study to estimate nucleated cell counts. The table came from immunoSEQ multiplex PCR; TCRdb's copy has only in-frame clones and leaves some out. That table supplies the V and J calls and clone size; D and trimming were determined from the DNA. The sample lists 120,000 to 150,000 clones; more than 70% were seen once. Sequencing was carried out using peripheral blood. This chain links TRBV7-6 with TRBJ1-3, with TRBD1 matching over 8 bases. This TCR was recovered from a woman in her sixties with acute or convalescent COVID-19. The DNA for the CDR3 is TGTGCCAGCAGCCCCTCAGGGGGCACCTCCGGAAACACCATATATTTT. As protein: CASSPSGGTSGNTIYF. Full variable domain (outside the CDR3, taken from reference TRBV7-6 and TRBJ1-3): GAGVSQSPRYKVTKRGQDVALRCDPISGHVSLYWYRQALGQGPEFLTYFNYEAQQDKSGLPNDRFSAERPEGSISTLTIQRTEQRDSAMYRCASSPSGGTSGNTIYFGEGSWLTVV.